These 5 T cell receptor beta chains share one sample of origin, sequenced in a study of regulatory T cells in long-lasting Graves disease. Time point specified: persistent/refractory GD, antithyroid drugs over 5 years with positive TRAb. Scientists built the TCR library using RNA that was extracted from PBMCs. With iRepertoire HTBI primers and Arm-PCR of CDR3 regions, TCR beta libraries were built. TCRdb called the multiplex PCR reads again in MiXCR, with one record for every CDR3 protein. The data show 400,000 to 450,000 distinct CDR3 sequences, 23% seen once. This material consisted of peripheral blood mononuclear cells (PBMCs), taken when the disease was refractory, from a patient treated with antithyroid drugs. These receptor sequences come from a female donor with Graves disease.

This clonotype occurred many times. CDR3 protein: CASRTATEAFF. In nucleotides, the CDR3 is TGTGCCAGCAGGACGGCCACTGAAGCTTTCTTT. The rearrangement uses TRBV2 and TRBJ1-1; D gene uncertain. Germline CDR1 SNHLY, CDR2 FYNNEI. This CDR3 has 11 amino acids. V lost 6 bases, J lost 4 bases, and 6 bases lay in between. The full variable domain, completed using reference TRBV2 and TRBJ1-1, is EPEVTQTPSHQVTQMGQEVILRCVPISNHLYFYWYRQILGQKVEFLVSFYNNEISEKSEIFDDQFSVERPDGSNFTLKIRSTKLEDSAMYFCASRTATEAFFGQGTRLTVV.

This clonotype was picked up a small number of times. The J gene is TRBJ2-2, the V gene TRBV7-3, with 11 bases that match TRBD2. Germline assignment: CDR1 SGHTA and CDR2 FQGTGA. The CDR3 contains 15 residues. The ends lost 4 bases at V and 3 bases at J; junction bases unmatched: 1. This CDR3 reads CASSSGLADTGELFF. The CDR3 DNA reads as TGTGCCAGCAGCTCGGGACTAGCGGACACCGGGGAGCTGTTTTTT.

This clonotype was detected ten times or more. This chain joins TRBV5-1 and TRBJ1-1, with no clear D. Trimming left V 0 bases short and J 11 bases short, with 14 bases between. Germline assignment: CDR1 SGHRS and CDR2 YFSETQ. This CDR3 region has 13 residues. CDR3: CASSLAGGRNAFF. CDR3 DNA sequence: TGCGCCAGCAGCTTGGCCGGCGGTCGGAATGCTTTCTTT.

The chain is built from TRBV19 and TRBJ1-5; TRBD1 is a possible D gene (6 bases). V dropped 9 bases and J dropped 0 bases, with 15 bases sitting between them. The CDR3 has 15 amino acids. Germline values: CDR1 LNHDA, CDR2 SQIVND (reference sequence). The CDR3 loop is CARSRQADSNQPQHF. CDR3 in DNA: TGTGCCAGAAGCAGACAGGCGGATAGCAATCAGCCCCAGCATTTT. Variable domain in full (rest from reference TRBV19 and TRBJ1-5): DGGITQSPKYLFRKEGQNVTLSCEQNLNHDAMYWYRQDPGQGLRLIYYSQIVNDFQKGDIAEGYSVSREKKESFPLTVTSAQKNPTAFYLCARSRQADSNQPQHFGDGTRLSIL.

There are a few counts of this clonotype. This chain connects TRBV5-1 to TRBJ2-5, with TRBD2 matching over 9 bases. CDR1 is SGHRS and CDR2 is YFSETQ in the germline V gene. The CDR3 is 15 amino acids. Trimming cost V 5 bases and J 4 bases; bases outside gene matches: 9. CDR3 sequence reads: CASRSSGSGGETQYF. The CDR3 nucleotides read TGCGCCAGCAGGAGTAGCGGGAGCGGGGGAGAGACCCAGTACTTC.